Following are 3 T cell receptor beta chains from one sample sequenced in a study of T-cell reconstitution after alpha-beta-depleted transplantation in children. Unique molecular identifiers were incorporated during preparation of the TCRbeta library. One entry per CDR3 protein results from TCRdb running MiXCR on the PCR reads. The data hold around 410,000 distinct CDR3 sequences, with under 13% observed a single time. Sample: PBMCs from the stem cell graft donor, taken from the stem cell graft. The receptors shown here come from a human donor who donated a stem cell graft to a child with acute myeloid leukemia.

V usage is TRBV18 and J usage is TRBJ1-1; the D is unclear. The CDR3 is made up of 13 amino acids. V was trimmed by 6 bases and J by 3 bases, leaving 11 bases between them. Per germline, CDR1 KGHSH and CDR2 LQKENI. The CDR3 here is CASSALRDTEAFF. In DNA, the CDR3 is TGTGCCAGCTCGGCCCTTAGGGACACTGAAGCTTTCTTT.

The V call is TRBV7-3, the J call TRBJ2-1; D possibly corresponds to TRBD2 (5 bases). V was pared by 1 base and J by 12 bases, with 13 bases between. CDR1 is SGHTA, CDR2 FQGTGA, per germline. This CDR3 has 13 residues. The CDR3 region is CASSLNLAEGQFF. The CDR3, as DNA: TGTGCCAGCAGCTTAAACCTAGCCGAGGGGCAGTTCTTC. Complete variable domain (other parts from reference TRBV7-3 and TRBJ2-1): GAGVSQTPSNKVTEKGKYVELRCDPISGHTALYWYRQSLGQGPEFLIYFQGTGAADDSGLPNDRFFAVRPEGSVSTLKIQRTERGDSAVYLCASSLNLAEGQFFGPGTRLTVL.

The chain is built from TRBV10-3 and TRBJ2-7; no firm D call. Per germline, CDR1 ENHRY and CDR2 SYGVKD. The CDR3 is 15 residues long. V lost 2 bases, J lost 0 bases, and 11 bases lay in between. The CDR3 is CAISEGYEVSYEQYV. DNA for the CDR3: TGTGCCATCAGTGAGGGCTACGAGGTCTCCTACGAGCAGTACGTC.